Many counts were recorded for the clone carrying this TCR beta chain. Its antigen remains unknown. The data belong to a study of read filtering for tumor transcriptome and immune sequencing. Every patient had bone marrow sampled while the disease was active. This library used roughly 370 ng RNA and molecular barcoded adaptors spanning alpha/delta and beta/gamma chains. TCRdb independently ran MiXCR on the reads; one entry per CDR3 protein. The profile covers around 25,000 distinct CDR3 sequences, with approximately 23% appearing a single time and around 52% taken by the ten largest. Study findings and constraints: Correlation between methods rose after single-read clonotypes were removed.

The CDR3 totals 13 residues. The germline V gene encodes CDR1 MNHNS and CDR2 SASEGT. V gave up 7 bases and J gave up 2 bases, with 9 bases separating them. V usage is TRBV6-1 and J usage is TRBJ2-1; TRBD1 is a possible D gene (5 bases). The TCR sequence derives from a donor aged 40 or older with multiple myeloma. Source material: a population of CD138-negative cells sorted from bone marrow. Written as DNA, the CDR3 is TGTGCCAGCAAAGACAGCCCCTACAATGAGCAGTTCTTC. It codes for CASKDSPYNEQFF.